Sequencing of this T cell receptor (beta chain) was carried out in a study of T cell changes during pregnancy in multiple sclerosis (dated by TCRdb to about 2019). About the full investigation: In women with multiple sclerosis, the researchers looked at how the T cell repertoire shifted as pregnancy progressed.

Note on this clone: Its antigen is not yet known. It has no much larger one-base neighbor in the sample; base qualities were not kept.

After removal of 4 bases from V and 1 base from J, the junction retains 6 bases not matched to a gene. The germline V gene specifies SGHRS as CDR1 and YFSETQ as CDR2. The CDR3 numbers 17 residues from cysteine through phenylalanine. The retained sequence is limited to the CDR3, 51 bases, with the frame set at the first base. The protocol used for the library was the immunoSEQ multiplex PCR assay. Held by TCRdb, this immuneACCESS table contains in-frame sequences only and omits some clones. Under half of the omission traces to an unresolved V gene where checked; the cause of the rest is unknown. The sample table holds roughly 75,000 clones, of which roughly 92% were seen once. Under 2% of the sample goes to the ten largest clones.

This receptor was identified in a female donor in good health, enrolled as a control in a pregnancy study. The chain was built from TRBV5-1 and TRBJ2-7; 15 middle bases align to TRBD2. Sequencing used peripheral blood, obtained in the third trimester of pregnancy. This receptor has the CDR3 CASSRTSGGASSYEQYF. The nucleotide sequence is given as TGCGCCAGCAGCCGGACTAGCGGGGGGGCTTCGTCCTACGAGCAGTACTTC. Beyond the CDR3, the reference TRBV5-1 and TRBJ2-7 genes provide the residues; the full variable domain reads: KAGVTQTPRYLIKTRGQQVTLSCSPISGHRSVSWYQQTPGQGLQFLFEYFSETQRNKGNFPGRFSGRQFSNSRSEMNVSTLELGDSALYLCASSRTSGGASSYEQYFGPGTRLTVT.